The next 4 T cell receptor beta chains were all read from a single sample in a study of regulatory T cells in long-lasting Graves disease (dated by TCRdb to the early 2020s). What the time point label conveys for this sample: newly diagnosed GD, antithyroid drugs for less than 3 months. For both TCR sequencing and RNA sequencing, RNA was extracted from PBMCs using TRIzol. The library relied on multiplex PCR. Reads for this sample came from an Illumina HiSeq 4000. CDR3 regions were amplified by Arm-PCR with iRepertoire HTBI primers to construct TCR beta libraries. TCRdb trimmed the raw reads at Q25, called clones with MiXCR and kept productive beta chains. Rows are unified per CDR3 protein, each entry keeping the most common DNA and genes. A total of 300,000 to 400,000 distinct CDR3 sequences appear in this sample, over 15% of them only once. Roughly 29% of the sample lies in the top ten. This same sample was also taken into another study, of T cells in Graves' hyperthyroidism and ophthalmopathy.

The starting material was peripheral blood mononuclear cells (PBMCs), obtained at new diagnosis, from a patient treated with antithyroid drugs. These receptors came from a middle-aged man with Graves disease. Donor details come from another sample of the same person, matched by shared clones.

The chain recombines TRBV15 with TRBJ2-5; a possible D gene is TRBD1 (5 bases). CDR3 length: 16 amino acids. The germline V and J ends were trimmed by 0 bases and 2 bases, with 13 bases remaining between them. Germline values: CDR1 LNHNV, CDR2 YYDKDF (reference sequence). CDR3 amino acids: CATSRETVRVQETQYF. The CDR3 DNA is TGTGCCACCAGCAGAGAGACAGTTCGGGTACAAGAGACCCAGTACTTC.

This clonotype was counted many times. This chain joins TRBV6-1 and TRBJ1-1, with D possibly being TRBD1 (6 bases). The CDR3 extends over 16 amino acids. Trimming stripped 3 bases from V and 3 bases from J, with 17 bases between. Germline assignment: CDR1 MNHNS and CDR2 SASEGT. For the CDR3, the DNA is TGTGCCAGCAGTGACAGGGGTTTGGATTACGACACTGAAGCTTTCTTT. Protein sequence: CASSDRGLDYDTEAFF.

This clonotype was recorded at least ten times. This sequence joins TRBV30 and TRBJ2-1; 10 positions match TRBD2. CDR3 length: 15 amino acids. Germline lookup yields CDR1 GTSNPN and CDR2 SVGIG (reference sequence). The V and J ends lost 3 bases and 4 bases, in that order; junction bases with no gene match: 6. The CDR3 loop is CAWSALAGDYNEQFF. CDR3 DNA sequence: TGTGCCTGGAGCGCCCTAGCGGGGGATTACAATGAGCAGTTCTTC.

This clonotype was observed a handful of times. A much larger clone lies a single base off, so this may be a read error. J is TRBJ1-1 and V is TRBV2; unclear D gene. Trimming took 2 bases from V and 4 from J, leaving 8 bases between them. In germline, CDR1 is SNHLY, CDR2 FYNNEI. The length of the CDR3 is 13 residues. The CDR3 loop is CASSERLSTEAFF. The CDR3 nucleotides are TGTGCCAGCAGTGAACGGTTGAGCACTGAAGCTTTCTTT.